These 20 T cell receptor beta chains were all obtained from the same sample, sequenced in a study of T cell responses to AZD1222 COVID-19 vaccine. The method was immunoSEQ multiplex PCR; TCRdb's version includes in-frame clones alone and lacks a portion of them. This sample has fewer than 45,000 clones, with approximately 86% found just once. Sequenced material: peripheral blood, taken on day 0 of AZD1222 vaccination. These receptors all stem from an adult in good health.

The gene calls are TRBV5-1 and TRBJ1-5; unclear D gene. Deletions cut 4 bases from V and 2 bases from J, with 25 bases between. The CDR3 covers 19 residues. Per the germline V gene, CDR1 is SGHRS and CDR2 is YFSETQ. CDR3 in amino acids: CASSEHKFGRNSGNQPQHF. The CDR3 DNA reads TGCGCCAGCAGCGAACATAAGTTTGGGAGAAATAGCGGCAATCAGCCCCAGCATTTT.

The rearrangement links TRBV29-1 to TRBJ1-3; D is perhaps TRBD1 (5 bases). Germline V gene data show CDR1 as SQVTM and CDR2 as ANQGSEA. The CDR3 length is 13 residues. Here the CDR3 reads CAADTRSGNTIYF. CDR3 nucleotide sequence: TGCGCTGCGGACACCCGCTCTGGAAACACCATATATTTT.

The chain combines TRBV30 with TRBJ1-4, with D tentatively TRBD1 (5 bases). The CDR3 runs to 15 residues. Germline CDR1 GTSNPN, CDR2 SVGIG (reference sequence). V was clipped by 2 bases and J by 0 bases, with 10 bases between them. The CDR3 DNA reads TGTGCCTGGAGTTATACAGGAACAACTAATGAAAAACTGTTTTTT. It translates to CAWSYTGTTNEKLFF.

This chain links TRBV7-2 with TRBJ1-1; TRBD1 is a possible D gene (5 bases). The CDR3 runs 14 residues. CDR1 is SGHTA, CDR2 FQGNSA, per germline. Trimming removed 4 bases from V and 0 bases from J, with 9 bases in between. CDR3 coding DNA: TGTGCCAGCAGCTCGACAGTAATGAACACTGAAGCTTTCTTT. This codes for CASSSTVMNTEAFF. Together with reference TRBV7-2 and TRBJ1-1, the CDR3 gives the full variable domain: GAGVSQSPSNKVTEKGKDVELRCDPISGHTALYWYRQSLGQGLEFLIYFQGNSAPDKSGLPSDRFSAERTGGSVSTLTIQRTQQEDSAVYLCASSSTVMNTEAFFGQGTRLTVV.

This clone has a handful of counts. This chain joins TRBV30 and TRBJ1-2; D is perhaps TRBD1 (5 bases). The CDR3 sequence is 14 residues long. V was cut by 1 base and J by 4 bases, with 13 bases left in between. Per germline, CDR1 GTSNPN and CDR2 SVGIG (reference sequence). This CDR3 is CAWSAGSGFYGYTF. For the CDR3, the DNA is TGTGCCTGGAGTGCAGGGTCGGGCTTCTATGGCTACACCTTC.

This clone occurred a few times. CDR3 sequence (DNA): TGTGCCAGCAGTTACTTTGTGGGAATCCTGACTACGGAGACCCAGTACTTC. As protein: CASSYFVGILTTETQYF. The J gene is TRBJ2-5, the V gene TRBV6-2 or TRBV6-3; tentatively, D is TRBD2 (5 bases). Germline values: CDR1 MNHEY, CDR2 SVGEGT. The CDR3 is 17 amino acids. V was shortened by 1 base and J by 5 bases, with 20 bases between the two germline ends.

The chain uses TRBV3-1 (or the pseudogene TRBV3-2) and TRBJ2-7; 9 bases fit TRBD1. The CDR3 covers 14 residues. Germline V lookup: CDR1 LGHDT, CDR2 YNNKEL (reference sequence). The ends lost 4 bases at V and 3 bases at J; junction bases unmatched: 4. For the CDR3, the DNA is TGTGCCAGCAGCCCCGGGACAGGGAACTACGAGCAGTACTTC. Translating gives CASSPGTGNYEQYF.

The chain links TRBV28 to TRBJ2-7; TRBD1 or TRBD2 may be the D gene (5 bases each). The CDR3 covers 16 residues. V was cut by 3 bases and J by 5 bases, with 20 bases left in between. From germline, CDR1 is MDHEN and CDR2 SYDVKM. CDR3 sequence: CASSLPRVEGINEQYF. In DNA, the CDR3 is TGTGCCAGCAGTTTGCCCAGGGTTGAGGGCATCAACGAGCAGTACTTC.

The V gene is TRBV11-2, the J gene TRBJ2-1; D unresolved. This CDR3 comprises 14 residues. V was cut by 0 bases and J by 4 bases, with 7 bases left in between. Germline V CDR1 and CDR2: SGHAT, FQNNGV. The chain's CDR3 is CASSLDWQYNEQFF. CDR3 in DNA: TGTGCCAGCAGCTTAGATTGGCAGTACAATGAGCAGTTCTTC.

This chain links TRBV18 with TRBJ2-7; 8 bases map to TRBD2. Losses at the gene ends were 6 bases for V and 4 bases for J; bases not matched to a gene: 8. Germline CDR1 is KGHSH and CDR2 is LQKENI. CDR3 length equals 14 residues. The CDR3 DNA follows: TGTGCCAGCTCCTCCCGAGGCGGGGGGTACGAGCAGTACTTC. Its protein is CASSSRGGGYEQYF.

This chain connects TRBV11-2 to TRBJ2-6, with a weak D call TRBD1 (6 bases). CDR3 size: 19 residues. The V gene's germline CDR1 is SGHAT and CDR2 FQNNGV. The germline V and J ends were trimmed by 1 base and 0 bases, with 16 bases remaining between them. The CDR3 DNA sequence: TGTGCCAGCAGCTTAGTTCCGGGACAAAAGAACTCTGGGGCCAACGTCCTGACTTTC. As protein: CASSLVPGQKNSGANVLTF. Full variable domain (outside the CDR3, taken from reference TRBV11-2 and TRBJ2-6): EAGVAQSPRYKIIEKRQSVAFWCNPISGHATLYWYQQILGQGPKLLIQFQNNGVVDDSQLPKDRFSAERLKGVDSTLKIQPAKLEDSAVYLCASSLVPGQKNSGANVLTFGAGSRLTVL.

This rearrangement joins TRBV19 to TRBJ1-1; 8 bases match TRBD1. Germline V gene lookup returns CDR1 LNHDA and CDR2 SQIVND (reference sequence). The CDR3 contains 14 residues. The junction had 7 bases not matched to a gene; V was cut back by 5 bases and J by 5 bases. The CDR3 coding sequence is TGTGCCAGTAGTGTTGGACAGGGAATAACTGAAGCTTTCTTT. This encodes CASSVGQGITEAFF.

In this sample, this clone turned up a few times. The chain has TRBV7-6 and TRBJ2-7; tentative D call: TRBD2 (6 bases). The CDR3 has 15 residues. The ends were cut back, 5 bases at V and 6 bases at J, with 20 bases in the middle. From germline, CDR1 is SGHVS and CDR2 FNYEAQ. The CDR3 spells CASSLTGTGVLEQYF. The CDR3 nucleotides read TGTGCCAGCAGCCTAACGGGAACGGGAGTACTCGAGCAGTACTTC. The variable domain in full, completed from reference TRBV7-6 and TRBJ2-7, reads GAGVSQSPRYKVTKRGQDVALRCDPISGHVSLYWYRQALGQGPEFLTYFNYEAQQDKSGLPNDRFSAERPEGSISTLTIQRTEQRDSAMYRCASSLTGTGVLEQYFGPGTRLTVT.

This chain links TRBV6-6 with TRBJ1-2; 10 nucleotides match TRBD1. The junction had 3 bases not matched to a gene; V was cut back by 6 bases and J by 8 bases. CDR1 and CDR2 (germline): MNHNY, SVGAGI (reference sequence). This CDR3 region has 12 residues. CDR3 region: CASRGQGFGYTF. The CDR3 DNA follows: TGTGCCAGCAGGGGACAGGGGTTCGGCTACACCTTC.

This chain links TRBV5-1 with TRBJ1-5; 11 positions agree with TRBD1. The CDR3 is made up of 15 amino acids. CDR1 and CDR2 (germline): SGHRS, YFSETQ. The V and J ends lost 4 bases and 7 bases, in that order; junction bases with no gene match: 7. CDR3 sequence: CASSPDRGQGQPQHF. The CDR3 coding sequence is TGCGCCAGCAGCCCGGACAGGGGGCAAGGACAGCCCCAGCATTTT.

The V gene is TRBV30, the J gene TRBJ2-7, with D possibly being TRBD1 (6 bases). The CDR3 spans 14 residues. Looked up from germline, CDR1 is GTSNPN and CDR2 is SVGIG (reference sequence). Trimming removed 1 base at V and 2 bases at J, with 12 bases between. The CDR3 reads CAWSATGLTYEQYF. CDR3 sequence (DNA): TGTGCCTGGAGTGCCACAGGGCTAACCTACGAGCAGTACTTC.

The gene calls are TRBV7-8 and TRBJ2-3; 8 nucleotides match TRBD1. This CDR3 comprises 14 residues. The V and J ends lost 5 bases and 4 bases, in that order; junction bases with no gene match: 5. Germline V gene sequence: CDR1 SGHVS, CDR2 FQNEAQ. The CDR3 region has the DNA TGTGCCAGCAGCGTGAGACAGGGGCCAGATACGCAGTATTTT. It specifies CASSVRQGPDTQYF.

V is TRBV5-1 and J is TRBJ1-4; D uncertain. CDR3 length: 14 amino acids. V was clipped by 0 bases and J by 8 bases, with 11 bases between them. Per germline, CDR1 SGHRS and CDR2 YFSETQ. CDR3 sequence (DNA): TGCGCCAGCAGCTTGGAAGGGTACGGGGAAAAACTGTTTTTT. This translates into CASSLEGYGEKLFF.

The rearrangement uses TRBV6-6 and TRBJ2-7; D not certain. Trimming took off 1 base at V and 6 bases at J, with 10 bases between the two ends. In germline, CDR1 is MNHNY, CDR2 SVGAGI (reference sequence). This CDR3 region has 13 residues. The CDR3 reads CASSYWQSGEQYF. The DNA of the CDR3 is TGTGCCAGCAGTTACTGGCAGTCGGGCGAGCAGTACTTC.

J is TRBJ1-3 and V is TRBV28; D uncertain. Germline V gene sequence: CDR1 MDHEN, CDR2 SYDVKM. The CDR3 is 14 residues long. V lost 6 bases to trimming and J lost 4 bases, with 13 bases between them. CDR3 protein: CASSSPGEGNTIYF. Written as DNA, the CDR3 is TGTGCCAGCAGCTCCCCTGGGGAGGGAAACACCATATATTTT.